This entry concerns a single T cell receptor beta chain. Its target is unknown. This CDR3 contains 15 residues. Trimming removed 5 bases from V and 0 bases from J, with 14 bases in between. Germline lookup yields CDR1 SGHTA and CDR2 FQGNSA. Generation of TCR beta libraries employed quantitative 5'-RACE incorporating molecular barcodes. From the 5' RACE reads, TCRdb called clonotypes with MiXCR, one entry per CDR3 protein. The top ten hold roughly 1% of the sample, which has fewer than 500,000 distinct CDR3 sequences, about 24% seen once. This sample stems from a study of CD8 T cells in ankylosing spondylitis. The study's findings and limits: There was a TCR beta motif, made of eight highly homologous variants, that appeared characteristic of ankylosing spondylitis blood. Disease-associated clones were reportedly significantly overrepresented in matched ankylosing spondylitis synovial fluid.

Sequencing was performed on blood, either unsorted or a sorted T cell fraction (not recorded which). The chain couples TRBV7-2 to TRBJ2-7; D gene unclear. This receptor was identified in a male donor with ankylosing spondylitis. The CDR3 DNA reads as TGTGCCAGCAGCCCTAGAAGAACGGGCTCCTACGAGCAGTACTTC. Its protein product is CASSPRRTGSYEQYF.